This entry describes one T cell receptor beta chain. The sample comes from a study of blood T cell repertoires in COVID-19. Study-level background: Whether acute or convalescent, the COVID-19 samples came from the United States, Italy and Spain. Nucleic acid was either cDNA or gDNA, and it came from T cells, B-cell-depleted T cells, or PBMCs.

CDR3 length: 12 residues. The germline V gene has CDR1 SEHNR and CDR2 FQNEAQ (reference sequence). The V and J ends lost 3 bases and 7 bases respectively, with 7 bases between them. Under the authors' procedure: Amplification with reference gene primers provided the estimates of nucleated cell counts. This table comes from immunoSEQ multiplex PCR, and its TCRdb copy is limited to in-frame clones, with some not included. V and J calls and clone size are copied from that table; D and trimming were computed from the DNA. The sample contains about 270,000 clones, nearly 90% of which appear only once. Recovered status applied to Cohort 3 donors who had two consecutive negative PCRs. It also applied to those with clearance or with symptom resolution.

The sequenced sample consisted of PBMCs or T cells enriched from blood (not recorded which). The chain uses TRBV7-9 and TRBJ2-1; no reliable D call. This TCR came from a woman aged 55-69 years who had recovered from COVID-19. The CDR3 DNA follows: TGTGCCAGCAGCTTCACATTAAATGAGCAGTTCTTC. This sequence encodes CASSFTLNEQFF.